The 15 T cell receptor beta chains presented below share a single source sample, sequenced in a study of tumor-infiltrating lymphocytes in primary liver carcinoma. Blood RNA was derived from unsorted whole blood, and germline DNA was extracted too. Starting from approximately 0.45 ug of total RNA, TCR beta cDNA was produced with a primer in the constant region. Sequencing libraries for TCR beta derived from three nested multiplex PCR rounds that used slightly modified ARM-PCR. TRBV1-TRBV30 forward and Cbeta reverse primers drove the first two roughly 10-cycle rounds. TCRdb re-analysed the multiplex PCR reads in MiXCR, keeping a single row per CDR3 protein. The repertoire includes 300,000 to 400,000 distinct CDR3 sequences, more than 55% of them detected once, and approximately 9% sits in the top ten. Sequenced input: peripheral blood. The receptors come from a man in his forties with primary liver carcinoma and hepatitis B virus infection.

To note about this clonotype: A much larger clone differs by one base, so this may be a read error. This chain uses TRBV5-1 with TRBJ1-1, with a tentative D call TRBD1 (6 bases). In germline, CDR1 is SGHRS, CDR2 YFSETQ. The CDR3 spans 13 residues. The CDR3 DNA is TGCGCCAGCAGCCTTGGACAGTACACTGAAGCTTCCTTT. Its protein product is CASSLGQYTEASF.

This clonotype was recorded a few times. The gene calls are TRBV28 and TRBJ1-5; 9 bases fit TRBD1. Germline values: CDR1 MDHEN, CDR2 SYDVKM. The CDR3 totals 14 residues. The V and J ends lost 5 bases and 6 bases, in that order; junction bases with no gene match: 5. The CDR3 DNA follows: TGTGCCAGCAGTCCGGGACAGGGTTTTCAGCCCCAGCATTTT. Translating gives CASSPGQGFQPQHF.

This clonotype has a single count. Since a much larger clone is just one base distant, this may be a read error. The chain recombines TRBV10-3 with TRBJ2-7; 7 bases agree with TRBD2. Germline lookup yields CDR1 ENHRY and CDR2 SYGVKD. There are 13 residues in the CDR3. CDR3 region: CVINRGEPYEQYF. In nucleotides, the CDR3 is TGTGTCATCAATCGGGGGGAACCCTACGAGCAGTACTTC.

Turning to this clonotype: A much larger clone lies one base from this, so it may be a read error. This CDR3 is missing its conserved last phenylalanine or tryptophan, likely due to a read error. The chain couples TRBV6-2 or TRBV6-3 to TRBJ2-1; 7 positions agree with TRBD1. Germline V gene lookup returns CDR1 MNHEY and CDR2 SVGEGT. V trimming: 2 bases; J trimming: 7 bases; junction bases outside the gene matches: 5. The CDR3 consists of 14 residues. As DNA, the CDR3 is TGTGCCAGCAGTTACGGGACAGTGGGGAATGAGCAGTTCCTC. Translated: CASSYGTVGNEQFL.

The chain recombines TRBV11-1 with TRBJ2-3, with D possibly matching TRBD2 (5 bases). This CDR3 has 13 residues. V gave up 5 bases and J gave up 3 bases, with 9 bases separating them. The germline gives CDR1 SGHAT, CDR2 FQDESV (reference sequence). The CDR3: CASSRRETDTQYF. CDR3 bases: TGTGCCAGCAGCCGACGGGAAACAGATACGCAGTATTTT. The entire variable domain, with the rest obtained from reference TRBV11-1 and TRBJ2-3, is as follows: EAEVAQSPRYKITEKSQAVAFWCDPISGHATLYWYRQILGQGPELLVQFQDESVVDDSQLPKDRFSAERLKGVDSTLKIQPAELGDSAMYLCASSRRETDTQYFGPGTRLTVL.

At least ten counts were recorded for this clonotype. The rearrangement links TRBV4-2 to TRBJ1-2; 7 bases line up with TRBD1. The CDR3 spans 16 residues. Trimming took 0 bases from V and 3 from J; bases not matched to a gene: 7. Germline V CDR1 and CDR2: LGHNA, YNFKEQ. CDR3 sequence (DNA): TGTGCCAGCAGCCAAGATGGGGCAGGGGGACACTATGGCTACACCTTC. It encodes CASSQDGAGGHYGYTF.

The gene calls are TRBV11-2 and TRBJ1-6; maybe TRBD1 (5 bases). Between the trimmed V and J ends, which lost 9 bases and 9 bases, there was a span of 15 bases. This CDR3 comprises 13 residues. CDR1 and CDR2 (germline): SGHAT, FQNNGV. The CDR3 DNA reads TGTGCCAGTAACCGGACACTGGCTTCACCCCTCCACTTT. Protein product: CASNRTLASPLHF.

Remarks on this clonotype: This may be a read error, as it is one base from a much larger clone. The V gene is TRBV4-2, the J gene TRBJ1-4; D possibly corresponds to TRBD1 (5 bases). CDR3 length: 14 amino acids. Germline-derived CDR1 and CDR2 are LGHNA and YNFKEQ. The CDR3 here is CASSDQGAGEKLLF. CDR3 in DNA: TGTGCCAGCAGCGACCAGGGAGCGGGTGAAAAACTGCTTTTT.

About this clonotype: Here the CDR3 omits its conserved ending phenylalanine or tryptophan, so a read error is the likely source. V usage is TRBV11-2 and J usage is TRBJ1-5, with 8 bases fitting TRBD1. The CDR3 covers 13 residues. CDR1 SGHAT and CDR2 FQNNGV come from the germline V gene. The CDR3 is CASSSDRDQPQHS. The CDR3 DNA sequence: TGCGCCAGCAGCTCGGACAGGGATCAGCCCCAGCATTCT.

The sample holds one count of this clonotype. Its ends do not fully match the called genes, so a read error is possible. V and J are TRBV12-3 or TRBV12-4 and TRBJ2-2, with D possibly being TRBD1 or TRBD2 (5 bases each). There are 13 residues in the CDR3. The CDR3 spells CTSSPIGTGDLVF. For the CDR3, the DNA is TGTACCAGCAGCCCCATAGGGACCGGGGACCTGGTTTTT.

Of note for this clonotype: This may be a read error: a much more frequent sequence differs by one nucleotide. The chain joins TRBV6-1 to TRBJ2-5; maybe TRBD2 (6 bases). From germline, CDR1 is MNHNS and CDR2 SASEGT. This CDR3 is built from 13 residues. CDR3 amino acids: CASSVSGPETLYF. The CDR3, as DNA: TGTGCCAGCAGTGTTAGCGGTCCAGAGACCCTGTACTTC.

This clonotype was recorded once. This chain uses TRBV7-2 with TRBJ2-1; D is perhaps TRBD2 (5 bases). The V end was cut by 5 bases, the J end by 1 base, with 15 bases between. There are 16 residues in the CDR3. The germline V gene has CDR1 SGHTA and CDR2 FQGNSA. The CDR3 DNA reads TGTGCCAGCAGCCTCGGGGATGGACGTTCCTACAATGAGCAGTTCTTC. Translation gives CASSLGDGRSYNEQFF.

This chain connects TRBV28 to TRBJ2-1; 10 nucleotides align to TRBD1. CDR3 length: 18 amino acids. The trim removed 4 bases at V and 4 bases at J, leaving 13 bases unmatched. Germline loops: CDR1 MDHEN, CDR2 SYDVKM. CDR3 loop: CASSSASAGGQGYNEQFF. The CDR3 coding sequence is TGTGCCAGCAGTTCTGCAAGTGCCGGGGGACAGGGGTACAATGAGCAGTTCTTC.

In this sample, this clonotype turned up many times. Written as DNA, the CDR3 is TGTGCCAGCAGTTACCTAGCGGGAGTTTTTAATGAGCAGTTCTTC. Its protein product is CASSYLAGVFNEQFF. This rearrangement joins TRBV6-5 to TRBJ2-1; 10 bases fit TRBD2. CDR1 is MNHEY, CDR2 SVGAGI, per germline. CDR3 size: 15 residues. The J segment lost 7 bases and the V segment lost 2 bases, leaving 5 bases of the junction unmatched.

This clonotype was recorded many times. A read error may produce the germline difference seen at one junction end. V gene TRBV6-1 combines with J gene TRBJ2-1; 11 bases align to TRBD2. The germline gives CDR1 MNHNS, CDR2 SASEGT. The CDR3 is made up of 12 amino acids. The CDR3 here is CASSVLAGGLHF. CDR3 nucleotides: TGTGCCAGCAGCGTCTTAGCGGGAGGGCTACACTTC.